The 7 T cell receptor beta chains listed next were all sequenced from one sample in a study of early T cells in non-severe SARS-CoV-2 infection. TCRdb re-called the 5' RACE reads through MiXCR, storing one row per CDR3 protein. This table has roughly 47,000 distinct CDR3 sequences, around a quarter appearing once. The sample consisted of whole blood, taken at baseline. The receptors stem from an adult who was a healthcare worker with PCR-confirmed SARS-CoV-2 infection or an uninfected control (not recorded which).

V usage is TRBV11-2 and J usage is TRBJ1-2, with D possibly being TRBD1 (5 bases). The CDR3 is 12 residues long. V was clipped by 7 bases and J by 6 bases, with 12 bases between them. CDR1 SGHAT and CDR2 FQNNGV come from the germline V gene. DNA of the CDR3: TGTGCCAGCACCCTCCTAGGGGATGGCTACACCTTC. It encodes CASTLLGDGYTF.

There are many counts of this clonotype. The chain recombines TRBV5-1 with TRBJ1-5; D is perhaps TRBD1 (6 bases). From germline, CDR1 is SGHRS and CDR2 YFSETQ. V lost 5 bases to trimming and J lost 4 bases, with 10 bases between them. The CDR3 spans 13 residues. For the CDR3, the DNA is TGCGCCAGCAGGAGGGGGGCGAATCAGCCCCAGCATTTT. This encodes CASRRGANQPQHF.

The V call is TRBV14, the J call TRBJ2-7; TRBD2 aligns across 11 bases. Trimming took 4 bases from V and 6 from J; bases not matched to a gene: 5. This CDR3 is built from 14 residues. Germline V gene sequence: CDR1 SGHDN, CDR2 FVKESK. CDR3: CASSLASGGFEQYF. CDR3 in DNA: TGTGCCAGCAGCCTGGCTAGCGGGGGGTTCGAGCAGTACTTC.

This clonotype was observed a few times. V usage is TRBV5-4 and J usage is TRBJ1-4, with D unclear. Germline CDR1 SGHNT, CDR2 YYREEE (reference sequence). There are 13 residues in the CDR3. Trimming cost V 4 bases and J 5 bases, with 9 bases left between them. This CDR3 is CASSGRQNEKLFF. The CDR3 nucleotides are TGTGCCAGCAGCGGCCGGCAGAATGAAAAACTGTTTTTT.

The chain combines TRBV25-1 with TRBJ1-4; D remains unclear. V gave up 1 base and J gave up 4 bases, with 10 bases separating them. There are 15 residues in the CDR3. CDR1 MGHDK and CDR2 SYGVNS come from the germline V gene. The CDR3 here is CASSELGRSNEKLFF. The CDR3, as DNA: TGTGCCAGCAGTGAATTAGGCAGGAGTAATGAAAAACTGTTTTTT.

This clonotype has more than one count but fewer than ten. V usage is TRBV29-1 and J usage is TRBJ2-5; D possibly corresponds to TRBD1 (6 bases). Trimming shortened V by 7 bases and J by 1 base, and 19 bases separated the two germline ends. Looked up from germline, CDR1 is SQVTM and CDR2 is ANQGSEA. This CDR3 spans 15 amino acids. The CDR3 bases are TGCAGCGCCGAGGAGGCAGGGGAACCCCAAGAGACCCAGTACTTC. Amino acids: CSAEEAGEPQETQYF.

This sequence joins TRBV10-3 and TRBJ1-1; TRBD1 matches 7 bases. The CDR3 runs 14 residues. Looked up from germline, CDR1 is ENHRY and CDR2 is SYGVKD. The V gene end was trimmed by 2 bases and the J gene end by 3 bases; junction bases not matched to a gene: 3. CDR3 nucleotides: TGTGCCATCAGTGAGCCAGACAGGGACACTGAAGCTTTCTTT. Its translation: CAISEPDRDTEAFF.